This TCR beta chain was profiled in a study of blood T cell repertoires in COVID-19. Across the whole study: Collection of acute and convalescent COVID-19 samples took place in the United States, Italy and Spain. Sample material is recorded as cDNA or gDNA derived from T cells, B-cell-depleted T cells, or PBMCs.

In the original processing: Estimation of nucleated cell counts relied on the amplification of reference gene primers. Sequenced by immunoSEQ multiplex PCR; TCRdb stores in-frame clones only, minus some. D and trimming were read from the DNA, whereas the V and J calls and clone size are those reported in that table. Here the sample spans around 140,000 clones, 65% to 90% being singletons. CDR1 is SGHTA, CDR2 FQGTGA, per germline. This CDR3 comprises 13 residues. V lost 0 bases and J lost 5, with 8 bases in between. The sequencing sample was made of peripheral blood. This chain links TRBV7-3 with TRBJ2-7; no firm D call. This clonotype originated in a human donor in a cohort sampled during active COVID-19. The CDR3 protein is CASSLTRLDEQYF. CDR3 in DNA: TGTGCCAGCAGCTTAACGCGTTTGGACGAGCAGTACTTC.